The 30 T cell receptor beta chains listed next were all sequenced from one sample in a study of regulatory T cells in long-lasting Graves disease. Arm-PCR of CDR3 regions and iRepertoire HTBI primers were used to build TCR beta libraries. TCRdb used MiXCR to reprocess the multiplex PCR reads, holding one entry per CDR3 protein. The sample has 350,000 to 500,000 distinct CDR3 sequences, approximately 14% seen once. Regarding time point: newly diagnosed GD, antithyroid drugs for less than 3 months. Researchers made the TCR library from RNA that was extracted from PBMCs. The data also belong to a second study, concerning T cells in Graves' hyperthyroidism and ophthalmopathy.

This specimen consisted of peripheral blood mononuclear cells (PBMCs), obtained at new diagnosis, from a patient treated with antithyroid drugs. The receptors shown here come from a woman aged 45-59 years with Graves disease.

The chain links TRBV5-1 to TRBJ2-7, with TRBD1 identical over 10 bases. This CDR3 contains 15 residues. Unmatched junction bases numbered 9, after V lost 4 bases and J lost 5 bases. Germline V gene sequence: CDR1 SGHRS, CDR2 YFSETQ. CDR3 sequence: CASSLRTGGYDEQYF. The CDR3 coding sequence is TGCGCCAGCAGCCTGAGGACAGGGGGTTACGACGAGCAGTACTTC. Filled out from reference TRBV5-1 and TRBJ2-7, the complete variable domain reads KAGVTQTPRYLIKTRGQQVTLSCSPISGHRSVSWYQQTPGQGLQFLFEYFSETQRNKGNFPGRFSGRQFSNSRSEMNVSTLELGDSALYLCASSLRTGGYDEQYFGPGTRLTVT.

With respect to this clonotype: A clone one base away is much larger, so this may be a read error. The chain joins TRBV5-6 to TRBJ2-7; possibly TRBD2 for D (6 bases). V was clipped by 1 base and J by 8 bases, with 19 bases between them. CDR3 length: 15 amino acids. Germline V gives CDR1 SGHDT, CDR2 YYEEEE. As DNA, the CDR3 is TGTGCCAGCAGCTTGCCGGGACTGGGGCAATACAAGCAGTACTTC. This codes for CASSLPGLGQYKQYF. Complete variable domain (other parts from reference TRBV5-6 and TRBJ2-7): DAGVTQSPTHLIKTRGQQVTLRCSPKSGHDTVSWYQQALGQGPQFIFQYYEEEERQRGNFPDRFSGHQFPNYSSELNVNALLLGDSALYLCASSLPGLGQYKQYFGPGTRLTVT.

In its sample, this clonotype was seen a few times. The junction departs from the called germline gene at one end, perhaps through a read error. This chain's CDR3 is CASGELAGHHTDTQYF. The CDR3 bases are TGTGCCAGCGGTGAATTAGCAGGGCACCACACAGATACGCAGTATTTT. The V call is TRBV25-1, the J call TRBJ2-3, with TRBD1 as a possible D gene (5 bases). This CDR3 is 16 amino acids long. CDR1 MGHDK and CDR2 SYGVNS come from the germline V gene.

The table lists this clonotype with many counts. The chain joins TRBV3-1 to TRBJ1-6; 8 bases map to TRBD1. The germline CDR1 and CDR2 sequences are LGHDT and YNNKEL (reference sequence). Trimming took 3 bases from V and 9 from J; bases not matched to a gene: 1. The CDR3 loop spans 13 amino acids. The DNA for the CDR3 is TGTGCCAGCAGCCACGACAGGGGTTCACCCCTCCACTTT. It codes for CASSHDRGSPLHF. The full variable domain, its missing parts supplied by reference TRBV3-1 and TRBJ1-6, is DTAVSQTPKYLVTQMGNDKSIKCEQNLGHDTMYWYKQDSKKFLKIMFSYNNKELIINETVPNRFSPKSPDKAHLNLHINSLELGDSAVYFCASSHDRGSPLHFGNGTRLTVT.

A word on this clonotype: Sequence at one end of the junction differs from germline and may be a read error. The chain uses TRBV11-2 and TRBJ2-1, with a tentative D call TRBD1 (5 bases). Germline assignment: CDR1 SGHAT and CDR2 FQNNGV. CDR3 size: 17 residues. The CDR3 here is CANSLGVFGSSYNEQFF. The CDR3 DNA reads as TGTGCCAACAGCTTAGGGGTTTTCGGAAGCTCCTACAATGAGCAGTTCTTC.

The chain uses TRBV30 and TRBJ2-1; 12 bases map to TRBD2. V shed 2 bases and J 8 bases; nucleotides not matched to a gene: 4. This CDR3 spans 14 amino acids. Per germline, CDR1 GTSNPN and CDR2 SVGIG (reference sequence). CDR3 sequence reads: CAWSLAGGWDEQFF. CDR3 nucleotide sequence: TGTGCCTGGAGTCTAGCGGGAGGGTGGGATGAGCAGTTCTTC.

This clonotype was observed many times. The CDR3 region is CAISRAGGTNEKLFF. The CDR3 DNA reads as TGTGCCATCAGCCGAGCCGGGGGGACTAATGAAAAACTGTTTTTT. The chain carries TRBV10-3 and TRBJ1-4; possible D gene TRBD1, 5 bases. From germline, CDR1 is ENHRY and CDR2 SYGVKD. CDR3 length: 15 amino acids. Deletions cut 6 bases from V and 2 bases from J, with 13 bases between.

This clonotype was detected many times. The chain recombines TRBV27 with TRBJ2-6, with TRBD2 matching over 11 bases. CDR3 length: 19 amino acids. Per germline, CDR1 MNHEY and CDR2 SMNVEV (reference sequence). V was pared by 0 bases and J by 0 bases, with 4 bases of the junction left unmatched. The DNA for the CDR3 is TGTGCCAGCAGTTTATCGGGGACTAGCGGACGCTCTGGGGCCAACGTCCTGACTTTC. Amino acids: CASSLSGTSGRSGANVLTF.

As regards this clonotype: It may be a read error: a sequence one base away is much more abundant. The chain employs TRBV7-2 and TRBJ1-4; 7 bases align to TRBD1. CDR3 length: 15 residues. The germline V gene encodes CDR1 SGHTA and CDR2 FQGNSA. The V segment lost 5 bases and the J segment 7 bases; nucleotides outside the gene matches: 10. The CDR3 is CASSAPTGRVEKLFF. DNA for the CDR3: TGTGCCAGCAGCGCCCCGACAGGGCGGGTTGAAAAACTGTTTTTT.

This clonotype has a count of ten or more. This chain links TRBV7-9 with TRBJ1-2, with TRBD1 as a possible D gene (6 bases). The CDR3 is 13 residues long. Germline values: CDR1 SEHNR, CDR2 FQNEAQ (reference sequence). V was trimmed by 3 bases and J by 8 bases, leaving 13 bases between them. DNA for the CDR3: TGTGCCAGCAGCTTCCGGACAGAAAGGGGCTACACCTTC. Translated: CASSFRTERGYTF.

This clonotype was detected many times. The V call is TRBV2, the J call TRBJ2-7, with D tentatively TRBD1 or TRBD2 (5 bases each). The V gene lost 8 bases and the J gene lost 2 bases, with 19 bases spanning the gap. CDR1 and CDR2 (germline): SNHLY, FYNNEI. The CDR3 consists of 15 residues. The CDR3 coding sequence is TGTGCCAGCCAAGAAAATTCGGGGCGCGCCTACGAGCAGTACTTC. Translating it yields CASQENSGRAYEQYF.

Remarks on this clonotype: This could be a read error, since a much larger clone is one nucleotide away. The chain couples TRBV13 to TRBJ1-2; 8 nucleotides match TRBD1. After removal of 3 bases from V and 9 bases from J, the junction contained 6 bases not matched to a gene. The germline V gene encodes CDR1 PRHDT and CDR2 FYEKMQ (reference sequence). There are 13 residues in the CDR3. CDR3 loop: CASSLDREDSYTF. As DNA, the CDR3 is TGTGCCAGCAGCTTGGACAGGGAGGACAGCTACACCTTC.

The rearrangement joins TRBV28 to TRBJ2-7; D is uncertain. CDR3 length: 12 amino acids. Germline lookup yields CDR1 MDHEN and CDR2 SYDVKM. V was shortened by 4 bases and J by 3 bases, with 7 bases between the two germline ends. The DNA of the CDR3 is TGTGCCAGCAGTTGGACGGACTACGAGCAGTACTTC. Amino acids: CASSWTDYEQYF.

This clonotype was found many times. The J gene is TRBJ2-1, the V gene TRBV28, with 8 bases aligning to TRBD2. The germline gives CDR1 MDHEN, CDR2 SYDVKM. Losses at the gene ends were 6 bases for V and 11 bases for J; bases not matched to a gene: 9. The CDR3 is made up of 13 amino acids. CDR3 sequence: CASRSPGTRQQFF. CDR3 nucleotides: TGTGCCAGCAGATCCCCCGGGACTAGGCAGCAGTTCTTC.

This clonotype was seen at least ten times. CDR3 in DNA: TGTGCCAGCAGTGCAAGCCCCGGACTAGCGGGAGTCACCGGGGAGCTGTTTTTT. Residues: CASSASPGLAGVTGELFF. This chain joins TRBV28 and TRBJ2-2, with TRBD2 identical over 13 bases. CDR1 and CDR2 (germline): MDHEN, SYDVKM. The CDR3 length is 18 residues. V gave up 5 bases and J gave up 4 bases; unmatched junction bases: 10.

This clonotype has ten or more counts. The chain links TRBV10-3 to TRBJ2-1; 11 positions agree with TRBD2. The CDR3 length is 16 residues. After removal of 7 bases from V and 4 bases from J, the junction contained 9 bases not matched to a gene. Germline V lookup: CDR1 ENHRY, CDR2 SYGVKD. DNA of the CDR3: TGTGCCATCACCCCTGGGGGACTAGCGGCTTACAATGAGCAGTTCTTC. This codes for CAITPGGLAAYNEQFF.

This clonotype has only one observation. The chain links TRBV9 to TRBJ2-5, with no clear D. Per germline, CDR1 SGDLS and CDR2 YYNGEE. Trimming took off 2 bases at V and 5 bases at J, with 10 bases between the two ends. The CDR3 loop spans 13 amino acids. CDR3 loop: CASSVVSRETQYF. In nucleotides, the CDR3 is TGTGCCAGCAGCGTCGTGAGTAGGGAGACCCAGTACTTC. The entire variable domain, with the rest obtained from reference TRBV9 and TRBJ2-5, is as follows: DSGVTQTPKHLITATGQRVTLRCSPRSGDLSVYWYQQSLDQGLQFLIQYYNGEERAKGNILERFSAQQFPDLHSELNLSSLELGDSALYFCASSVVSRETQYFGPGTRLLVL.

This sequence joins TRBV7-9 and TRBJ2-7, with D tentatively TRBD1 (7 bases). Germline loops: CDR1 SEHNR, CDR2 FQNEAQ (reference sequence). Trimming stripped 5 bases from V and 0 bases from J, with 14 bases between. This CDR3 comprises 15 residues. The chain's CDR3 is CASSPAGQLSYEQYF. The CDR3 DNA reads TGTGCCAGCAGCCCGGCGGGACAGCTCTCCTACGAGCAGTACTTC. Combining the CDR3 with reference TRBV7-9 and TRBJ2-7 gives the whole variable domain DTGVSQNPRHKITKRGQNVTFRCDPISEHNRLYWYRQTLGQGPEFLTYFQNEAQLEKSRLLSDRFSAERPKGSFSTLEIQRTEQGDSAMYLCASSPAGQLSYEQYFGPGTRLTVT.

The rearrangement links TRBV7-3 to TRBJ2-1, with 9 bases identical to TRBD2. The CDR3 spans 16 residues. V gave up 5 bases and J gave up 7 bases; unmatched junction bases: 12. The V gene's germline CDR1 is SGHTA and CDR2 FQGTGA. The CDR3, as DNA: TGTGCCAGCAGCGTAAAGCCGGGACTAGCTGTGAATGAGCAGTTCTTC. It encodes CASSVKPGLAVNEQFF.

This clonotype was counted at least ten times. The chain links TRBV24-1 to TRBJ2-1; 8 bases are shared with TRBD2. The CDR3 contains 17 residues. V shed 3 bases and J 9 bases; nucleotides not matched to a gene: 15. Germline CDR1 and CDR2: KGHDR and SFDVKD. The CDR3 DNA reads TGTGCCACCAGTGATCCGGGCAGGGTTAGCGGGAAGCCTGAGCAGTTCTTC. This gives the protein CATSDPGRVSGKPEQFF.

V and J are TRBV30 and TRBJ2-2; D is tentatively TRBD1 or TRBD2 (6 bases each). Germline V gene data show CDR1 as GTSNPN and CDR2 as SVGIG (reference sequence). The CDR3 sequence is 14 residues long. V dropped 4 bases and J dropped 4 bases, with 13 bases sitting between them. CDR3 region: CAWNWGAGTGELFF. In DNA form, the CDR3 reads TGTGCCTGGAATTGGGGGGCAGGCACCGGGGAGCTGTTTTTT.

This clonotype was recorded many times. V and J are TRBV28 and TRBJ1-5; D is ambiguous. The CDR3 totals 14 residues. Germline assignment: CDR1 MDHEN and CDR2 SYDVKM. Deletions cut 6 bases from V and 3 bases from J, with 12 bases between. The CDR3 region is CASSLGGVNQPQHF. The CDR3 DNA is TGTGCCAGCAGCTTAGGCGGGGTCAATCAGCCCCAGCATTTT.

This clonotype was counted only a few times. The V call is TRBV5-1, the J call TRBJ2-6, with D maybe TRBD1 (5 bases). There are 16 residues in the CDR3. With 0 bases removed from V and 1 base from J, the gap between germline ends came to 8 bases. Germline CDR1 is SGHRS and CDR2 is YFSETQ. The CDR3 nucleotides read TGCGCCAGCAGCTTGGCCCAGGGTTCTGGGGCCAACGTCCTGACTTTC. Translation gives CASSLAQGSGANVLTF. The full variable domain, rest sourced from reference TRBV5-1 and TRBJ2-6, is KAGVTQTPRYLIKTRGQQVTLSCSPISGHRSVSWYQQTPGQGLQFLFEYFSETQRNKGNFPGRFSGRQFSNSRSEMNVSTLELGDSALYLCASSLAQGSGANVLTFGAGSRLTVL.

There are many counts of this clonotype. The chain carries TRBV28 and TRBJ1-5; 7 positions match TRBD1. The CDR3 sequence is 16 residues long. J lost 0 bases, V lost 2 bases, and 4 bases had no gene match. The germline CDR1 and CDR2 sequences are MDHEN and SYDVKM. This CDR3 is CASSLRGRGSNQPQHF. The CDR3 bases are TGTGCCAGCAGTTTAAGGGGGCGAGGTAGCAATCAGCCCCAGCATTTT.

The CDR3 here is CSAPTVSEAFF. Written as DNA, the CDR3 is TGCAGTGCTCCGACAGTCTCTGAAGCTTTCTTT. The rearrangement links TRBV20-1 to TRBJ1-1, with a tentative D call TRBD1 (5 bases). The V end was cut by 5 bases, the J end by 6 bases, with 10 bases between. This CDR3 comprises 11 residues. Germline CDR1 DFQATT, CDR2 SNEGSKA (reference sequence).

As for this clonotype: Given a far larger clone just one base away, this is likely a sequencing read error. The chain uses TRBV11-2 and TRBJ2-1; D perhaps matches TRBD1 (6 bases). The J call may be in error: the DNA end matches TRBJ2-5 better. The CDR3 covers 14 residues. CDR1 SGHAT and CDR2 FQNNGV come from the germline V gene. The CDR3 bases are TGTGCCAGCAGCGGTACAGGGTCTCAAGAGATCCAGTACTTC. This gives the protein CASSGTGSQEIQYF.

On this clonotype itself: A read error may be the cause here, since a much bigger clone is one base away. The chain has TRBV5-1 and TRBJ2-3, with a possible D match to TRBD2 (6 bases). The CDR3 extends over 17 amino acids. Per germline, CDR1 SGHRS and CDR2 YFSETQ. CDR3 sequence: CASSFSVGGLSTDTHYF. CDR3 nucleotides: TGCGCCAGCAGCTTTTCCGTGGGAGGCCTTAGCACAGATACGCACTATTTT.

This clonotype was seen many times. The chain combines TRBV9 with TRBJ2-7; 9 nucleotides align to TRBD1. The CDR3 is 14 amino acids. The V and J ends lost 4 bases and 3 bases, in that order; junction bases with no gene match: 5. CDR1 is SGDLS and CDR2 is YYNGEE in the germline V gene. The CDR3 bases are TGTGCCAGCAGCAGCGACAGGGGGAACTACGAGCAGTACTTC. This gives the protein CASSSDRGNYEQYF.

This clonotype was observed a few times. The chain joins TRBV3-1 to TRBJ2-3; D is possibly TRBD2 (6 bases). CDR1 and CDR2 (germline): LGHDT, YNNKEL (reference sequence). The V and J ends lost 5 bases and 2 bases respectively, with 20 bases between them. The CDR3 contains 17 residues. The CDR3 region is CASSTPGGSGNTDTQYF. The DNA of the CDR3 is TGTGCCAGCAGCACCCCTGGGGGTAGCGGCAACACAGATACGCAGTATTTT.

This clonotype was counted ten times or more. The chain combines TRBV6-1 with TRBJ1-6; no firm D call. V was clipped by 7 bases and J by 6 bases, with 13 bases between them. CDR1 is MNHNS and CDR2 is SASEGT in the germline V gene. This CDR3 is built from 14 residues. The CDR3 protein is CASKSSATNSPLHF. The CDR3 region has the DNA TGTGCCAGCAAATCTTCGGCCACTAATTCACCCCTCCACTTT.